This TCR beta chain was documented in a study of T cells after yellow fever vaccination. As concerns this clonotype: Its antigen is not identified.

CDR3 length: 11 amino acids. Germline V gives CDR1 DFQATT, CDR2 SNEGSKA (reference sequence). The V end was cut by 4 bases, the J end by 11 bases, with 14 bases between. Study results and limitations: Primary-vaccination clones mostly resurfaced post-booster (about 95% CD4, more than 80% CD8).

One entry per CDR3 protein results from TCRdb running MiXCR on the 5' RACE reads. Here the sample spans around 320,000 distinct CDR3 sequences, approximately 11% being singletons. The sample here was CD4+ T cells sorted from PBMCs, taken 45 days after the yellow fever booster vaccination. This TCR was recovered from a man aged 18 to 29 who received the YFV17D yellow fever vaccine. The gene calls are TRBV20-1 and TRBJ2-5; D not certain. CDR3 coding DNA: TGCAGTGCTACACTTGGGCAATCTCAGTACTTC. Protein: CSATLGQSQYF.